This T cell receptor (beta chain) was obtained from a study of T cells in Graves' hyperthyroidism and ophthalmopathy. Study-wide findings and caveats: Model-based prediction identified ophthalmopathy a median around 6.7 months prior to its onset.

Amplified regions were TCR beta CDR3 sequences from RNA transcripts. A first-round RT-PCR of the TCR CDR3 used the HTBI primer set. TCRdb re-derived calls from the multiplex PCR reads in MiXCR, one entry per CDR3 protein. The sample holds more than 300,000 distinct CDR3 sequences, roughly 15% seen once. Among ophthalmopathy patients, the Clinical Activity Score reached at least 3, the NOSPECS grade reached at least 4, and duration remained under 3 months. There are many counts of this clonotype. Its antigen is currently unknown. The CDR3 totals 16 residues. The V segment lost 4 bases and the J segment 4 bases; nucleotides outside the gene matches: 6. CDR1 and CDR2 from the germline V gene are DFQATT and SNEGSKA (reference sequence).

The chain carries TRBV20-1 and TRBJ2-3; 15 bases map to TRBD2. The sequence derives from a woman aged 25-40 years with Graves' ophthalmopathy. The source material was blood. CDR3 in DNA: TGCAGTGCTACCGGACTAGCGGGGGGGATCGCAGATACGCAGTATTTT. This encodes CSATGLAGGIADTQYF.